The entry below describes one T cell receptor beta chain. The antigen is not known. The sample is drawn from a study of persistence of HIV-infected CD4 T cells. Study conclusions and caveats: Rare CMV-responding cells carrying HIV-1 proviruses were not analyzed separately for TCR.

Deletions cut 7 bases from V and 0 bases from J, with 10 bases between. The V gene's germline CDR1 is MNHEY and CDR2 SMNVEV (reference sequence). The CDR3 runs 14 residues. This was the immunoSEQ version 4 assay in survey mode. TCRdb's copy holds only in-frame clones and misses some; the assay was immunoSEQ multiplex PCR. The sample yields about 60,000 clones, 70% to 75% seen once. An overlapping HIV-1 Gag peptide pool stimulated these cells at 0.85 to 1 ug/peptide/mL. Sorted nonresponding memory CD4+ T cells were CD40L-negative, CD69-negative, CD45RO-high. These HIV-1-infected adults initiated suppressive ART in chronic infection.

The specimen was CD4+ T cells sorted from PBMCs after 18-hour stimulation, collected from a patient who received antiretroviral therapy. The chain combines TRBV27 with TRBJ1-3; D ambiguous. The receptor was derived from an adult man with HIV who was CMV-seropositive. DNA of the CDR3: TGTGCCAGCACCTCTAGTGGCTCTGGAAACACCATATATTTT. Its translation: CASTSSGSGNTIYF.